Described below is a single T cell receptor (beta chain) sequence and its context. In this sample, this clonotype turned up many times. This receptor's antigen is unknown. Base qualities were left out, and no much larger clone turns up one base away. The time point label here, explained by the study, means: sample taken at primary tumor resection. Donors were around 71 patients with early-stage, untreated non-small cell lung cancer from the lung TRACERx cohort. Without any cell sorting, TCR sequencing was performed on whole RNA extracted either from tumor and nontumor lung tissue or from cryopreserved PBMC samples. Only patients for whom sufficient RNA was available from at least two tumor regions were selected for TCR sequencing. Before being selected, tumor and adjacent nontumor lung specimens were reviewed by a lung pathologist. The germline V end is reduced by 3 bases and the J end by 5 bases; junction bases left unmatched: 8. The CDR3 measures 15 amino acids from cysteine to phenylalanine. Only the CDR3 region is kept as DNA, spanning 45 bases read in frame from base 1. The germline V gene (reference sequence) provides CDR1 SGHNT and CDR2 YYREEE.

This entry belongs to a study of spatial heterogeneity in lung cancer (dated by TCRdb to about 2019). Context from the whole study: More beta-chain than alpha-chain transcripts were consistently detected, likely reflecting higher beta-chain transcript abundance. A strong correlation was found between TCR transcript counts in tumor regions and a T cell transcriptional module score from matched bulk RNA-seq. In the raw uncorrected reads, each unique combination of TCR and UMI appeared more than ten times on average. Nonsynonymous mutation counts, determined by whole-exome sequencing of tumor tissue, were related to features of the TCR repertoire. Both alpha and beta chains were TCR-sequenced in samples taken at surgery, namely 220 tumor regions, 62 to 65 matched nontumor lung samples and about 52 PBMC samples. TCR alpha and beta repertoires were quantitatively compared across multiple tumor regions, matched nontumor lung and blood in non-small cell lung cancer. The full study reports these points: The tumor nonsynonymous mutation count correlated with the number of expanded alpha and beta TCRs within the tumor. Additional single-cell paired TCR alpha and beta sequencing was considered necessary to confirm, at a functional level, the hypothesis that regional TCRs recognize regional mutations. Estimated TCR-seq coverage of tumor T cells was only around 7.1% for alpha chains and about 13% for beta chains. Counts of ubiquitous and regional expanded TCRs were found to correlate with counts of ubiquitous and regional nonsynonymous mutations, respectively.

Preparation of the library involved 5' RACE. Reads for this sample came from a NextSeq 500. The TCR library protocol attached a unique molecular identifier to each TCR cDNA molecule to allow correction of PCR and sequencing errors. On the authors' methods: Decombinator tools were used for TCR identification, UMI-based error correction and CDR3 extraction. TCRs above a frequency of 2 per 1,000, corresponding to the top 1% of the tumor frequency distribution, were defined as expanded. Expanded tumor TCRs statistically deemed absent (corrected P<0.05) from at least one tumor region were classed as regional, and all other expanded tumor TCRs were classed as ubiquitous. Each repertoire was subsampled 100 times to 5,000 TCRs, after which Renyi diversity was computed with the R vegan package. CDR3 similarity networks were built from amino acid triplet string-kernel similarity, connecting CDR3s with pairwise similarity above 0.82. TCRdb ran its own pipeline on the public reads, namely fastp trimming at Q25 and MiXCR clone calling, and kept in-frame beta chains. Under each unique CDR3 protein, matching rows form one entry showing the most common genes and DNA. TCRdb's processing, not the study's, gives the V and J calls here. Here the sample has about 100,000 distinct CDR3 sequences; about 4.6% occur a single time. The top ten clones comprise approximately 22% of the sample.

Here the sequenced sample was lung tumor tissue, taken at surgery. The rearrangement combines TRBV5-4 with TRBJ2-7, and 10 junction bases match TRBD2. The receptor was derived from a male donor with early-stage non-small cell lung cancer. This receptor has the CDR3 CASSSPSGRLDEQYF. The nucleotide sequence is TGTGCCAGCAGCTCCCCTAGCGGGAGACTCGACGAGCAGTACTTC.